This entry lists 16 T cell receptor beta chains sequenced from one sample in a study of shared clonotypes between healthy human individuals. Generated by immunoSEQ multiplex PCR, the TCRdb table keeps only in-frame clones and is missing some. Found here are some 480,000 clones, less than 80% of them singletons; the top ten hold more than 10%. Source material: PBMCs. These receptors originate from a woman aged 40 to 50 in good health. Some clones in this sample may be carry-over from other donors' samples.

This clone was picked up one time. The CDR3: CASSLDRTRTYEQYF. CDR3 coding DNA: TGTGCCAGCAGTTTAGACAGGACGCGAACCTACGAGCAGTACTTC. V is TRBV28 and J is TRBJ2-5; tentatively, D is TRBD1 (6 bases). The end of the DNA aligns better with TRBJ2-7, so the J call may be wrong. Per the germline V gene, CDR1 is MDHEN and CDR2 is SYDVKM. CDR3 size: 15 residues.

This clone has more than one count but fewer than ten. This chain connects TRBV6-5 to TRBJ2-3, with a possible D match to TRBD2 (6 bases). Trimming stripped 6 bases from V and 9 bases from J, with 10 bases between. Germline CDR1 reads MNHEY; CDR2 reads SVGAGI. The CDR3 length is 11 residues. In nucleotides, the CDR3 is TGTGCCAGCAGAGCCGGGGGAACGCAGTATTTT. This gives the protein CASRAGGTQYF.

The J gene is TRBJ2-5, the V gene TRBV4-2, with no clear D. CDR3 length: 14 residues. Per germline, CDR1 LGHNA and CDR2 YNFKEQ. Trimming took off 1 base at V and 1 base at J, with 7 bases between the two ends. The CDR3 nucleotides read TGTGCCAGCAGCCAAGGCGCTGCCCAAGAGACCCAGTACTTC. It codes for CASSQGAAQETQYF.

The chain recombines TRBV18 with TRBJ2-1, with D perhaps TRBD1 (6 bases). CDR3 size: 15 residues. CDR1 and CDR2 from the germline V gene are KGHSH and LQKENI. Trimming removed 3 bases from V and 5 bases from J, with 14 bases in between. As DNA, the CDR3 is TGTGCCAGCTCACCTCCCAGGGGCCCCCACAATGAGCAGTTCTTC. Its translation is CASSPPRGPHNEQFF.

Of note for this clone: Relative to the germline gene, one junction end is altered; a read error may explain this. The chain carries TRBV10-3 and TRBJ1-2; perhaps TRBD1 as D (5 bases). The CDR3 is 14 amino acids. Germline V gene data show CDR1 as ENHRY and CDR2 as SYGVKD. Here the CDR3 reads CASSSGGGTRGYTF. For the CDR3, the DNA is TGTGCCAGCAGTTCCGGGGGAGGCACTCGGGGCTACACCTTC.

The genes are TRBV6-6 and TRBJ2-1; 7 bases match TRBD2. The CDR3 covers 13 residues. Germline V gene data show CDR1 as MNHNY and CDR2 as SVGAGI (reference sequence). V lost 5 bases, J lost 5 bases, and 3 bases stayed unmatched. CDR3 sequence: CASSRTRNNEQFF. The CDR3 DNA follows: TGTGCCAGCAGTCGGACTAGAAACAATGAGCAGTTCTTC.

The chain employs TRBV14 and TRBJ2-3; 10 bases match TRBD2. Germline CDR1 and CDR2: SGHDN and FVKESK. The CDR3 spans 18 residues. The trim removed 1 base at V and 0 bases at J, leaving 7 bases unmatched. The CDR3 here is CASSQARTTSGSTDTQYF. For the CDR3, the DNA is TGTGCCAGCAGCCAAGCCCGGACGACTAGCGGGAGCACAGATACGCAGTATTTT.

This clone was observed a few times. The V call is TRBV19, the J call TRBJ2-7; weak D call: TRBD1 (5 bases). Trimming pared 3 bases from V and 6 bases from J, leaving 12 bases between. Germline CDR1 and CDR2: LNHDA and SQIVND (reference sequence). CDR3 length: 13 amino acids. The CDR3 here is CASSIQGSLEQYF. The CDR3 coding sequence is TGTGCCAGTAGTATCCAGGGTTCGCTCGAGCAGTACTTC.

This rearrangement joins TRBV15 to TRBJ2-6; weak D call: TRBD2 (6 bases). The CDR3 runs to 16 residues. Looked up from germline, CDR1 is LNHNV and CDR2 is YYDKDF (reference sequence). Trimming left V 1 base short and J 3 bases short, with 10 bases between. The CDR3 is CATSRVSGVGANVLTF. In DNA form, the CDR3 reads TGTGCCACCAGCAGAGTTTCGGGGGTTGGGGCCAACGTCCTGACTTTC.

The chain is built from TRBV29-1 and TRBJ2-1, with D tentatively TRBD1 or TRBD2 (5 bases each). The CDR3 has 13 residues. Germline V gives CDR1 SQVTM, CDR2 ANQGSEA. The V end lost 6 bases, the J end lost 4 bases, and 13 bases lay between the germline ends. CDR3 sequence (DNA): TGCAGCGTATCAGGGACGGGATACAATGAGCAGTTCTTC. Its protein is CSVSGTGYNEQFF.

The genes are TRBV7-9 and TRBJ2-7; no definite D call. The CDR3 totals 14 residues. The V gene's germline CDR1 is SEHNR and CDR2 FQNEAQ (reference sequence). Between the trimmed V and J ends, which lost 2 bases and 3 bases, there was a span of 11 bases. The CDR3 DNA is TGTGCCAGCAGCTTACGCAGCCGGAGCTACGAGCAGTACTTC. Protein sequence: CASSLRSRSYEQYF.

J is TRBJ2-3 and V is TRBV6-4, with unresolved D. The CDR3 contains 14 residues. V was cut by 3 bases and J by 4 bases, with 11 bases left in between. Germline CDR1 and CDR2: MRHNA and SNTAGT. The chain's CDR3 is CASSERVFADTQYF. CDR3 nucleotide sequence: TGTGCCAGCAGTGAACGGGTGTTCGCAGATACGCAGTATTTT.

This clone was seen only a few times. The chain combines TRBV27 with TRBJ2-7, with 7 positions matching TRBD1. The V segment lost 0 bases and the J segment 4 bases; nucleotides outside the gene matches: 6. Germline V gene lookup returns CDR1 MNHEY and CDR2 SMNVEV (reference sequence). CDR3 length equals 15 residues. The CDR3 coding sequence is TGTGCCAGCAGTTTATCGTGGACAGGTAGATACGAGCAGTACTTC. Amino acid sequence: CASSLSWTGRYEQYF.

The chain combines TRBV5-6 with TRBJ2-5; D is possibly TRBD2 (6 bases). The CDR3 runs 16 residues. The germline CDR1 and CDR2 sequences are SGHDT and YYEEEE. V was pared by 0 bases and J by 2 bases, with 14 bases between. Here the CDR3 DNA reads TGTGCCAGCAGCTTGGAAGGCGCGGGAAATCAAGAGACCCAGTACTTC. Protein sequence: CASSLEGAGNQETQYF.

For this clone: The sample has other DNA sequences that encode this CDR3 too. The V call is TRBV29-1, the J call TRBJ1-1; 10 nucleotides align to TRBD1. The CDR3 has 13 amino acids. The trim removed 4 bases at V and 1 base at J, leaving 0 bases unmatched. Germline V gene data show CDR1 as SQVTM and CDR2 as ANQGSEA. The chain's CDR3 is CSVGTGGNTEAFF. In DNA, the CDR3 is TGCAGCGTTGGGACAGGGGGGAACACTGAAGCTTTCTTT.

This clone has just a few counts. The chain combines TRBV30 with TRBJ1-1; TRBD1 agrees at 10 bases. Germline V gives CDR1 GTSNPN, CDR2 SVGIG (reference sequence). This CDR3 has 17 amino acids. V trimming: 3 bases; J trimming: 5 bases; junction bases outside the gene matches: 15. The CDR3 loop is CAWRGDRGPGLGTEAFF. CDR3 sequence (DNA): TGTGCCTGGAGGGGGGACAGGGGCCCCGGCCTCGGGACTGAAGCTTTCTTT.